This T cell receptor beta chain was documented in a study of shared clonotypes between healthy human individuals. Across the whole study: CD4 naive and memory got three plates each, CD8 naive two, CD8 memory one.

Germline loops: CDR1 MNHEY, CDR2 SMNVEV (reference sequence). This CDR3 spans 15 amino acids. Trimming removed 5 bases from V and 0 bases from J, with 14 bases in between. CD8 cells classed as naive were CD45RO-negative and positively selected for CCR7, excluding terminally differentiated effector memory CD45RA+ cells. Study-level results: In a few donors, about 5% of naive CD4 clonotypes appeared in common. Compared with memory subsets, naive subsets generally had larger estimated richness.

Note on this clone: Its antigen is as yet unknown.

Profiled with immunoSEQ multiplex PCR; TCRdb holds only in-frame clones, not every one. This sample carries some 2,100,000 clones, 93% of them seen once, and the ten largest clones take over 1.5%. The chain joins TRBV27 to TRBJ2-7, with D perhaps TRBD1 or TRBD2 (5 bases each). The sequence was obtained from a man aged 18 to 35 in good health. Some clones in this sample may be carry-over from other donors' samples. Sequences were obtained from naive CD8+ T cells from PBMCs. The CDR3 nucleotides are TGTGCCAGCAGTGGGGACGGTCCCAGCTCCTACGAGCAGTACTTC. Protein sequence: CASSGDGPSSYEQYF.